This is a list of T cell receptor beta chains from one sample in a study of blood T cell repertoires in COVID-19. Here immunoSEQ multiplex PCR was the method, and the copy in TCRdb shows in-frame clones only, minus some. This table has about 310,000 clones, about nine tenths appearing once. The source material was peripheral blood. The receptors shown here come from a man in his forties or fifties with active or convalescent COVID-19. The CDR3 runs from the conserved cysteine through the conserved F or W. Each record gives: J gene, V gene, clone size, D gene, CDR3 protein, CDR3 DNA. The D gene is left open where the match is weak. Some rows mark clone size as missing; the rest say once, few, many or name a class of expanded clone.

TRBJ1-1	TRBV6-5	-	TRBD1	CASSKTGGSTEAFF	TGTGCCAGCAGTAAGACAGGGGGCTCCACTGAAGCTTTCTTT
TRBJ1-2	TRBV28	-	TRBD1	CASSRTGDGYTF	TGTGCCAGCAGCCGGACAGGGGACGGCTACACCTTC
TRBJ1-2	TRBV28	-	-	CATKANYGYTF	TGTGCCACTAAAGCTAACTATGGCTACACCTTC
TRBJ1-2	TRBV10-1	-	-	CASSEGRVGGYTF	TGCGCCAGCAGTGAAGGCAGGGTCGGTGGCTACACCTTC
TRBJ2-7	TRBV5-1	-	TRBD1	CASSMPGQSRGYEQYF	TGCGCCAGCAGCATGCCGGGACAGTCAAGGGGGTACGAGCAGTACTTC
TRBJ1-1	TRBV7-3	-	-	CASSLSADTEAFF	TGTGCCAGCAGCTTATCGGCGGACACTGAAGCTTTCTTT
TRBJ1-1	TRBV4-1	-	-	CASSQAPYYRSNTEAFF	TGCGCCAGCAGCCAAGCCCCCTATTACAGGAGCAACACTGAAGCTTTCTTT
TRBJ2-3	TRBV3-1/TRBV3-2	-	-	CASSPSRGGGVPDTQYF	TGTGCCAGCAGCCCTTCACGAGGCGGGGGCGTTCCAGATACGCAGTATTTT
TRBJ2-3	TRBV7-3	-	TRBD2	CASSLNSGDTDTQYF	TGTGCCAGCAGCTTAAATAGCGGGGACACAGATACGCAGTATTTT
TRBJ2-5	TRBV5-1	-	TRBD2	CASSRGGGGAAETQYF	TGCGCCAGCAGCCGGGGGGGCGGCGGAGCGGCGGAGACCCAGTACTTC
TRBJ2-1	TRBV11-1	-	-	CASSPRTGSSYNEQFF	TGTGCCAGCAGCCCGAGGACGGGGAGCTCCTACAATGAGCAGTTCTTC
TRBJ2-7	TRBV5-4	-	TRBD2	CAGSLPYPGTSGSEQYF	TGTGCCGGCAGCTTGCCCTACCCCGGGACTAGCGGGAGTGAGCAGTACTTC
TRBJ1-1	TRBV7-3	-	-	CASSFSTGTEAFF	TGTGCCAGCAGCTTCAGTACGGGTACTGAAGCTTTCTTT
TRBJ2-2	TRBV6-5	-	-	CASNILPLHTGELFF	TGTGCCAGCAACATCCTTCCGCTTCACACCGGGGAGCTGTTTTTT
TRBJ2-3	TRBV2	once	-	CASSGYGSGADTQYF	TGTGCCAGCAGTGGTTACGGGAGTGGCGCAGATACGCAGTATTTT